The 21 T cell receptor beta chains presented below share a single source sample, sequenced in a study of beta chain features in type 1 diabetes. Since all of the isolated RNA was reverse transcribed, expressed TCRB transcripts were what got sequenced. Libraries were prepared by immunoSEQ multiplex PCR; TCRdb keeps only in-frame clonotypes and omits some of them. The sample has under 90,000 clones, under 35% seen once; the top ten hold about 0.5%. The sample was stem cell memory CD4+ T cells from blood. Every receptor here comes from a woman between 18 and 29 years old in good health.

This clone was seen more than once but under ten times. The chain employs TRBV6-1 and TRBJ1-2; D is uncertain. In germline, CDR1 is MNHNS, CDR2 SASEGT. The CDR3 contains 14 residues. Trimming left V 1 base short and J 4 bases short, with 10 bases between. CDR3 bases: TGTGCCAGCAGTGAAGTGGGCGGACTCTATGGCTACACCTTC. It yields the protein CASSEVGGLYGYTF.

The sample holds a few counts of this clone. This chain joins TRBV19 and TRBJ2-1; 14 bases agree with TRBD2. Germline CDR1 and CDR2: LNHDA and SQIVND (reference sequence). V shed 3 bases, J shed 7 bases, and the junction held 14 bases outside the gene matches. The CDR3 loop spans 19 amino acids. The CDR3 DNA reads as TGTGCCAGTAGTATCCGGACTAGCGGGGGGCTGGTTGAGGGAAATGAGCAGTTCTTC. This gives the protein CASSIRTSGGLVEGNEQFF.

The chain is built from TRBV7-2 and TRBJ2-3, with 11 bases fitting TRBD2. V was pared by 5 bases and J by 1 base, with 11 bases of the junction left unmatched. The CDR3 is made up of 18 amino acids. CDR1 and CDR2 (germline): SGHTA, FQGNSA. CDR3 protein: CASSPQGALAGGTDTQYF. The CDR3, as DNA: TGTGCCAGCAGCCCCCAGGGGGCACTAGCGGGGGGCACAGATACGCAGTATTTT.

The chain joins TRBV19 to TRBJ2-1; 8 nucleotides match TRBD1. Looked up from germline, CDR1 is LNHDA and CDR2 is SQIVND (reference sequence). The CDR3 is 15 residues long. V was pared by 5 bases and J by 4 bases, with 7 bases of the junction left unmatched. The CDR3 DNA reads as TGTGCCAGTAGTGCGCGCGGACAGGGTTACAATGAGCAGTTCTTC. As protein: CASSARGQGYNEQFF.

This clone was seen more than once but under ten times. V and J are TRBV23-1 and TRBJ1-2; 8 bases are shared with TRBD1. TRBV23-1 is noted as an ORF with a role that remains uncertain. The CDR3 spans 15 residues. V lost 2 bases, J lost 4 bases, and 6 bases stayed unmatched. The DNA for the CDR3 is TGCGCCAGCAGTCAAGGGGGGACAGGCCTCTATGGCTACACCTTC. Protein product: CASSQGGTGLYGYTF.

The chain joins TRBV9 to TRBJ1-4, with 8 positions matching TRBD1. V shed 0 bases, J shed 5 bases, and the junction held 3 bases outside the gene matches. CDR3 length equals 15 residues. CDR1 SGDLS and CDR2 YYNGEE come from the germline V gene. CDR3 sequence: CASSVAGQVNEKLFF. In nucleotides, the CDR3 is TGTGCCAGCAGCGTAGCGGGACAGGTAAATGAAAAACTGTTTTTT.

This clone was detected a few times. The chain uses TRBV5-1 and TRBJ2-5, with 12 bases lining up with TRBD2. The CDR3 is 15 residues long. From germline, CDR1 is SGHRS and CDR2 YFSETQ. V shed 5 bases, J shed 2 bases, and the junction held 4 bases outside the gene matches. The CDR3 coding sequence is TGCGCCAGCAGTAAACTAGCGGGAGGACAAGAGACCCAGTACTTC. It codes for CASSKLAGGQETQYF.

The table lists this clone with a few counts. This sequence joins TRBV7-3 and TRBJ1-6; 12 bases line up with TRBD1. The CDR3 contains 15 residues. The V and J ends lost 3 bases and 6 bases, in that order; junction bases with no gene match: 0. Germline CDR1 reads SGHTA; CDR2 reads FQGTGA. The CDR3 region is CASSLGQGANSPLHF. The DNA for the CDR3 is TGTGCCAGCAGCTTGGGACAGGGGGCTAATTCACCCCTCCACTTT.

The V call is TRBV7-9, the J call TRBJ2-3; 8 nucleotides line up with TRBD2. Germline V gene lookup returns CDR1 SEHNR and CDR2 FQNEAQ (reference sequence). With V trimmed by 6 bases and J by 8 bases, 16 bases remained unmatched. CDR3 size: 16 residues. In DNA, the CDR3 is TGTGCCAGCAGTCCGGTCAGAAGCGGGGGTGGCGGTACGCAGTATTTT. Translation gives CASSPVRSGGGGTQYF. The variable domain in full, with the rest retrieved from reference TRBV7-9 and TRBJ2-3, is DTGVSQNPRHKITKRGQNVTFRCDPISEHNRLYWYRQTLGQGPEFLTYFQNEAQLEKSRLLSDRFSAERPKGSFSTLEIQRTEQGDSAMYLCASSPVRSGGGGTQYFGPGTRLTVL.

The chain combines TRBV5-1 with TRBJ2-6; tentatively, D is TRBD1 (6 bases). V lost 2 bases and J 0 bases, leaving 12 bases between the germline ends. Germline CDR1 is SGHRS and CDR2 is YFSETQ. The CDR3 contains 17 residues. The CDR3 reads CASSFRRTDSGANVLTF. The CDR3 DNA is TGCGCCAGCAGCTTCCGAAGGACAGACTCTGGGGCCAACGTCCTGACTTTC.

Only a few counts were recorded for this clone. This chain connects TRBV18 to TRBJ1-3, with no clear D. The CDR3 consists of 15 residues. Germline V gene sequence: CDR1 KGHSH, CDR2 LQKENI. V gave up 0 bases and J gave up 1 base, with 7 bases separating them. DNA of the CDR3: TGTGCCAGCTCACCACCGACTGCATCTGGAAACACCATATATTTT. As protein: CASSPPTASGNTIYF.

This chain uses TRBV14 with TRBJ2-2; no firm D call. Germline lookup yields CDR1 SGHDN and CDR2 FVKESK. This CDR3 has 14 residues. Trimming left V 6 bases short and J 6 bases short, with 14 bases between. CDR3 sequence (DNA): TGTGCCAGCAGGGCCTCTACCCGGGCCGGGGAGCTGTTTTTT. Protein sequence: CASRASTRAGELFF.

The chain links TRBV5-1 to TRBJ2-2; D is possibly TRBD1 (6 bases). V gave up 4 bases and J gave up 7 bases, with 14 bases separating them. The CDR3 spans 14 residues. CDR1 is SGHRS and CDR2 is YFSETQ in the germline V gene. For the CDR3, the DNA is TGCGCCAGCAGCCCCACGCAGGGGAGCGGGGAGCTGTTTTTT. Residues: CASSPTQGSGELFF.

This clone was picked up a small number of times. The CDR3 sequence is CASSPWTGTYNEQFF. The CDR3, as DNA: TGTGCCAGCAGCCCTTGGACAGGCACCTACAATGAGCAGTTCTTC. This chain uses TRBV7-2 with TRBJ2-1; 7 bases are shared with TRBD1. V dropped 5 bases and J dropped 2; count of bases not matched to a gene: 6. This CDR3 is 15 amino acids long. The germline gives CDR1 SGHTA, CDR2 FQGNSA.

This chain links TRBV6-6 with TRBJ1-5; D remains ambiguous. Germline CDR1 and CDR2: MNHNY and SVGAGI (reference sequence). This CDR3 is built from 14 residues. Trimming cost V 8 bases and J 1 base, with 12 bases left between them. CDR3: CASLPGGSNQPQHF. The CDR3 region has the DNA TGTGCCAGCTTACCGGGAGGGAGCAATCAGCCCCAGCATTTT.

This clone occurred a few times. The chain couples TRBV12-5 to TRBJ1-2, with D tentatively TRBD1 (6 bases). The V end lost 5 bases, the J end lost 3 bases, and 19 bases lay between the germline ends. The CDR3 has 16 amino acids. The germline CDR1 and CDR2 sequences are LGHNT and FRNRAP. The CDR3: CASGPASGGFDYGYTF. CDR3 bases: TGTGCTAGTGGTCCGGCCAGTGGGGGCTTTGACTATGGCTACACCTTC.

The V call is TRBV11-2, the J call TRBJ1-1, with D possibly being TRBD1 (6 bases). Germline CDR1 is SGHAT and CDR2 is FQNNGV. Between the trimmed V and J ends, which lost 5 bases and 6 bases, there was a span of 13 bases. This CDR3 has 13 amino acids. CDR3 in DNA: TGTGCCAGCAGCCTGGACAGAAACGCTGAAGCTTTCTTT. Its protein is CASSLDRNAEAFF.

This clone was detected a few times. Distinct nucleotide sequences in the sample also encode this CDR3. The chain has TRBV7-3 and TRBJ1-1; D perhaps matches TRBD1 (6 bases). Trimming cost V 4 bases and J 4 bases, with 13 bases left between them. The CDR3 loop spans 14 amino acids. Germline V gene lookup returns CDR1 SGHTA and CDR2 FQGTGA. The CDR3: CASSSTGTGTEAFF. In DNA form, the CDR3 reads TGTGCCAGCAGCTCCACAGGGACGGGCACTGAAGCTTTCTTT.

The rearrangement uses TRBV7-2 and TRBJ1-1; the D gene is possibly TRBD1 (5 bases). The CDR3 loop spans 16 amino acids. Germline V gene lookup returns CDR1 SGHTA and CDR2 FQGNSA. Deletions cut 2 bases from V and 2 bases from J, with 15 bases between. The CDR3 loop reads CASSLRQRDLNTEAFF. CDR3 bases: TGTGCCAGCAGCTTAAGACAGAGAGACTTAAACACTGAAGCTTTCTTT.

This clone was detected only a few times. The chain couples TRBV6-6 to TRBJ1-2, with 8 nucleotides matching TRBD1. CDR3 length equals 13 residues. Germline CDR1 MNHNY, CDR2 SVGAGI (reference sequence). The V segment lost 2 bases and the J segment 8 bases; nucleotides outside the gene matches: 4. This CDR3 reads CASSYPTGEGYTF. Written as DNA, the CDR3 is TGTGCCAGCAGTTACCCGACAGGGGAAGGCTACACCTTC.

Notes on this clone: The junction does not match germline at one end; this may be a read error. The chain links TRBV7-7 to TRBJ2-5; 9 nucleotides line up with TRBD1. CDR1 and CDR2 from the germline V gene are SSHAT and FNYEAQ (reference sequence). The CDR3 runs 14 residues. This chain's CDR3 is CASSSGTGQETQYF. CDR3 sequence (DNA): TGTGCTAGCAGCTCCGGGACAGGGCAAGAGACCCAGTACTTC.